These 2 T cell receptor beta chains share one sample of origin, sequenced in a study of blood T cell repertoires in COVID-19. The table came from immunoSEQ multiplex PCR; TCRdb's copy has only in-frame clones and leaves some out. The sample gives some 200,000 clones, 81% of which show up once; 8% to 9% is in the top ten. Sequenced sample: PBMCs or T cells enriched from blood (not recorded which). Receptors were obtained from a woman aged 50 to 60 with acute COVID-19.

This clone was found a few times. The chain joins TRBV19 to TRBJ2-7; 7 bases match TRBD2. J gave up 2 bases and V 8 bases, and 9 bases lay outside the gene matches. This CDR3 is built from 14 residues. The germline CDR1 and CDR2 sequences are LNHDA and SQIVND (reference sequence). CDR3 sequence: CASSNLAGAYEQYF. CDR3 DNA: TGTGCCAGTTCTAACTTAGCGGGTGCCTACGAGCAGTACTTC.

This sequence joins TRBV14 and TRBJ1-6, with TRBD1 matching 8 bases. Germline-derived CDR1 and CDR2 are SGHDN and FVKESK. This CDR3 contains 16 residues. With V trimmed by 2 bases and J by 7 bases, 7 bases remained unmatched. The CDR3 region is CASSQRTGTSNSPLHF. CDR3 in DNA: TGTGCCAGCAGCCAACGGACAGGGACTAGCAATTCACCCCTCCACTTT.